Included here is one T cell receptor beta chain sequence, with context. The method was immunoSEQ multiplex PCR; TCRdb's version includes in-frame clones alone and lacks a portion of them. Seen here are 300,000 to 450,000 clones, around 87% observed once, and the top ten hold more than 9%. This CDR3 is built from 13 residues. The source of the sample is a study of blood T cell repertoires in COVID-19. The source is a woman aged 25 to 45 with COVID-19, enrolled during active disease. The sequenced sample was peripheral blood. The chain employs TRBV12-1 and TRBJ2-1; TRBD2, as called in the table, went unchecked against the DNA. TRBV12-1 is an annotated pseudogene. The DNA of the CDR3 is TGTGCCAGCAGTCCAGGACCCTCGGCGGGGGGGTTCTTC. This sequence encodes CASSPGPSAGGFF.